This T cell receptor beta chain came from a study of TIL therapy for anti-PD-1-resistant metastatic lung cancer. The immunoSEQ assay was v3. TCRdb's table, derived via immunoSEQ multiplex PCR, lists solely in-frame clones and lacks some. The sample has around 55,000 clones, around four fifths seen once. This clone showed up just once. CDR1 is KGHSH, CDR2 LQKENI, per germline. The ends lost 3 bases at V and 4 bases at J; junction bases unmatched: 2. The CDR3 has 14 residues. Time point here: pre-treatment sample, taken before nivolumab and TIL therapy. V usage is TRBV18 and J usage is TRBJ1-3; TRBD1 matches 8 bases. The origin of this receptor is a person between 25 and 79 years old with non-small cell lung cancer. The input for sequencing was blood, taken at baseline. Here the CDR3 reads CASSPGTGGNTIYF. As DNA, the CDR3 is TGTGCCAGCTCACCGGGGACAGGCGGAAACACCATATATTTT.